These 15 T cell receptor beta chains came from one sample sequenced in a study of T cell repertoires in cytomegalovirus infection. TCRdb analysed the reads with MiXCR anew, one entry per CDR3 protein. The table records approximately 490,000 distinct CDR3 sequences, over 9% of them present only once. The specimen sequenced was PBMCs. The receptors derive from a human donor in good health (CMV status not recorded). Some clones in this sample may be carry-over from other donors' samples.

This clonotype was seen ten or more times. This CDR3 is CADGQGEGTDTQYF. For the CDR3, the DNA is TGTGCCGACGGGCAGGGCGAAGGGACAGATACGCAGTATTTT. The chain joins TRBV2 to TRBJ2-3, with a tentative D call TRBD1 (5 bases). Germline V lookup: CDR1 SNHLY, CDR2 FYNNEI. Trimming took 11 bases from V and 3 from J, leaving 18 bases between them. CDR3 length: 14 residues. The full variable domain, in which reference TRBV2 and TRBJ2-3 provide the parts outside the CDR3, is EPEVTQTPSHQVTQMGQEVILRCVPISNHLYFYWYRQILGQKVEFLVSFYNNEISEKSEIFDDQFSVERPDGSNFTLKIRSTKLEDSAMYFCADGQGEGTDTQYFGPGTRLTVL.

This clonotype was counted at least ten times. This chain joins TRBV7-2 and TRBJ1-5; D gene ambiguous. This CDR3 has 16 amino acids. The germline V gene encodes CDR1 SGHTA and CDR2 FQGNSA. The V end was cut by 3 bases, the J end by 0 bases, with 12 bases between. The CDR3 spells CASSFSVGPSNQPQHF. DNA for the CDR3: TGTGCCAGCAGCTTTTCTGTAGGGCCTAGCAATCAGCCCCAGCATTTT.

This clonotype has only a few counts. This chain joins TRBV18 and TRBJ2-5, with D unclear. Germline lookup yields CDR1 KGHSH and CDR2 LQKENI. This CDR3 is built from 15 residues. V was shortened by 1 base and J by 5 bases, with 14 bases between the two germline ends. CDR3 sequence: CASSPRRADGETQYF. The CDR3 DNA is TGTGCCAGCTCACCACGTCGCGCAGACGGGGAGACCCAGTACTTC.

This chain uses TRBV29-1 with TRBJ1-3; possible D gene TRBD1, 5 bases. The length of the CDR3 is 15 residues. V lost 0 bases and J lost 6, with 15 bases in between. CDR1 is SQVTM, CDR2 ANQGSEA, per germline. The CDR3, as DNA: TGCAGCGTTGAAGATCGCGGGACTTTTCCAAACACCATATATTTT. Translation gives CSVEDRGTFPNTIYF.

This clonotype showed up many times. The chain uses TRBV7-9 and TRBJ2-1; TRBD2 matches at 7 bases. CDR1 and CDR2 (germline): SEHNR, FQNEAQ (reference sequence). The CDR3 totals 15 residues. V lost 5 bases, J lost 7 bases, and 11 bases stayed unmatched. The DNA of the CDR3 is TGTGCCAGCAGCCCGACGGGGCGGGAGAAAAATGAGCAGTTCTTC. It encodes CASSPTGREKNEQFF.

The chain has TRBV11-2 and TRBJ2-2, with unresolved D. The CDR3 covers 12 residues. The V gene lost 6 bases and the J gene lost 1 base, with 3 bases spanning the gap. Germline CDR1 and CDR2: SGHAT and FQNNGV. CDR3 sequence reads: CASRMNTGELFF. The CDR3 DNA sequence: TGTGCCAGCAGGATGAACACCGGGGAGCTGTTTTTT.

J is TRBJ1-3 and V is TRBV20-1; D gene uncertain. Trimming took 5 bases from V and 1 from J, leaving 12 bases between them. Germline values: CDR1 DFQATT, CDR2 SNEGSKA (reference sequence). This CDR3 has 14 residues. In DNA, the CDR3 is TGCAGTGCTCTTGAAGGGTGGTCTGGAAACACCATATATTTT. Amino acid sequence: CSALEGWSGNTIYF.

This clonotype has only a few counts. The J gene is TRBJ1-6, the V gene TRBV4-2; D ambiguous. Per the germline V gene, CDR1 is LGHNA and CDR2 is YNFKEQ. The CDR3 length is 17 residues. Trimming stripped 6 bases from V and 5 bases from J, with 20 bases between. This CDR3 is CASRLRAGTGHNSPLHF. The CDR3 coding sequence is TGTGCCAGCAGGTTGCGGGCAGGCACTGGCCATAATTCACCCCTCCACTTT.

V gene TRBV27 combines with J gene TRBJ2-3, with 8 bases fitting TRBD1. With 3 bases clipped from V and 6 bases from J, the junction kept 8 bases outside the gene matches. Germline V CDR1 and CDR2: MNHEY, SMNVEV (reference sequence). The CDR3 extends over 15 amino acids. The CDR3 reads CASSLRRQGADTQYF. For the CDR3, the DNA is TGTGCCAGCAGTTTGAGGAGGCAGGGGGCCGATACGCAGTATTTT.

The V and J genes are TRBV11-2 and TRBJ2-5, with D uncertain. V was cut by 3 bases and J by 4 bases, with 9 bases left in between. Germline-derived CDR1 and CDR2 are SGHAT and FQNNGV. The CDR3 is 13 residues long. The CDR3 loop reads CASSFWRLETQYF. CDR3 in DNA: TGTGCCAGCAGCTTTTGGCGTTTAGAGACCCAGTACTTC. The full variable domain, with the rest looked up from reference TRBV11-2 and TRBJ2-5, is EAGVAQSPRYKIIEKRQSVAFWCNPISGHATLYWYQQILGQGPKLLIQFQNNGVVDDSQLPKDRFSAERLKGVDSTLKIQPAKLEDSAVYLCASSFWRLETQYFGPGTRLLVL.

This clonotype was counted a few times. The V gene is TRBV3-1, the J gene TRBJ1-2; tentatively, D is TRBD1 (6 bases). The CDR3 runs to 18 residues. Germline CDR1 is LGHDT and CDR2 is YNNKEL (reference sequence). V gave up 0 bases and J gave up 2 bases, with 19 bases separating them. The CDR3 protein is CASSQDLNRVPENYGYTF. In nucleotides, the CDR3 is TGTGCCAGCAGCCAAGATCTTAACAGGGTGCCCGAAAACTATGGCTACACCTTC.

The chain uses TRBV6-6 and TRBJ2-7, with D uncertain. The CDR3 sequence is 15 residues long. Trimming removed 5 bases at V and 7 bases at J, with 21 bases between. In germline, CDR1 is MNHNY, CDR2 SVGAGI (reference sequence). The CDR3 spells CASSDRRTGLKEQYF. DNA for the CDR3: TGTGCCAGCAGTGACCGACGGACGGGTCTCAAGGAGCAGTACTTC.

Ten or more counts support this clonotype. The rearrangement joins TRBV5-1 to TRBJ2-5; no reliable D call. V lost 0 bases and J lost 1, with 10 bases in between. CDR3 length: 15 residues. Germline V gene lookup returns CDR1 SGHRS and CDR2 YFSETQ. The DNA for the CDR3 is TGCGCCAGCAGCTTGGCCGCTCCTTCCCAAGAGACCCAGTACTTC. This translates into CASSLAAPSQETQYF.

At least ten counts were recorded for this clonotype. V gene TRBV28 combines with J gene TRBJ2-5; D might be TRBD2 (6 bases). Germline lookup yields CDR1 MDHEN and CDR2 SYDVKM. V was clipped by 5 bases and J by 5 bases, with 18 bases between them. This CDR3 is 15 amino acids long. The CDR3 bases are TGTGCCAGCAGTACGCCCCGCGGGGTGAAGGAGACCCAGTACTTC. Its translation is CASSTPRGVKETQYF.

The chain recombines TRBV12-3 or TRBV12-4 with TRBJ2-2; possibly TRBD2 for D (6 bases). CDR3 length: 17 residues. V was trimmed by 5 bases and J by 5 bases, leaving 21 bases between them. The CDR3 region is CASSPDSPGLSTGELFF. Written as DNA, the CDR3 is TGTGCCAGCAGTCCGGACTCCCCAGGACTATCAACCGGGGAGCTGTTTTTT.